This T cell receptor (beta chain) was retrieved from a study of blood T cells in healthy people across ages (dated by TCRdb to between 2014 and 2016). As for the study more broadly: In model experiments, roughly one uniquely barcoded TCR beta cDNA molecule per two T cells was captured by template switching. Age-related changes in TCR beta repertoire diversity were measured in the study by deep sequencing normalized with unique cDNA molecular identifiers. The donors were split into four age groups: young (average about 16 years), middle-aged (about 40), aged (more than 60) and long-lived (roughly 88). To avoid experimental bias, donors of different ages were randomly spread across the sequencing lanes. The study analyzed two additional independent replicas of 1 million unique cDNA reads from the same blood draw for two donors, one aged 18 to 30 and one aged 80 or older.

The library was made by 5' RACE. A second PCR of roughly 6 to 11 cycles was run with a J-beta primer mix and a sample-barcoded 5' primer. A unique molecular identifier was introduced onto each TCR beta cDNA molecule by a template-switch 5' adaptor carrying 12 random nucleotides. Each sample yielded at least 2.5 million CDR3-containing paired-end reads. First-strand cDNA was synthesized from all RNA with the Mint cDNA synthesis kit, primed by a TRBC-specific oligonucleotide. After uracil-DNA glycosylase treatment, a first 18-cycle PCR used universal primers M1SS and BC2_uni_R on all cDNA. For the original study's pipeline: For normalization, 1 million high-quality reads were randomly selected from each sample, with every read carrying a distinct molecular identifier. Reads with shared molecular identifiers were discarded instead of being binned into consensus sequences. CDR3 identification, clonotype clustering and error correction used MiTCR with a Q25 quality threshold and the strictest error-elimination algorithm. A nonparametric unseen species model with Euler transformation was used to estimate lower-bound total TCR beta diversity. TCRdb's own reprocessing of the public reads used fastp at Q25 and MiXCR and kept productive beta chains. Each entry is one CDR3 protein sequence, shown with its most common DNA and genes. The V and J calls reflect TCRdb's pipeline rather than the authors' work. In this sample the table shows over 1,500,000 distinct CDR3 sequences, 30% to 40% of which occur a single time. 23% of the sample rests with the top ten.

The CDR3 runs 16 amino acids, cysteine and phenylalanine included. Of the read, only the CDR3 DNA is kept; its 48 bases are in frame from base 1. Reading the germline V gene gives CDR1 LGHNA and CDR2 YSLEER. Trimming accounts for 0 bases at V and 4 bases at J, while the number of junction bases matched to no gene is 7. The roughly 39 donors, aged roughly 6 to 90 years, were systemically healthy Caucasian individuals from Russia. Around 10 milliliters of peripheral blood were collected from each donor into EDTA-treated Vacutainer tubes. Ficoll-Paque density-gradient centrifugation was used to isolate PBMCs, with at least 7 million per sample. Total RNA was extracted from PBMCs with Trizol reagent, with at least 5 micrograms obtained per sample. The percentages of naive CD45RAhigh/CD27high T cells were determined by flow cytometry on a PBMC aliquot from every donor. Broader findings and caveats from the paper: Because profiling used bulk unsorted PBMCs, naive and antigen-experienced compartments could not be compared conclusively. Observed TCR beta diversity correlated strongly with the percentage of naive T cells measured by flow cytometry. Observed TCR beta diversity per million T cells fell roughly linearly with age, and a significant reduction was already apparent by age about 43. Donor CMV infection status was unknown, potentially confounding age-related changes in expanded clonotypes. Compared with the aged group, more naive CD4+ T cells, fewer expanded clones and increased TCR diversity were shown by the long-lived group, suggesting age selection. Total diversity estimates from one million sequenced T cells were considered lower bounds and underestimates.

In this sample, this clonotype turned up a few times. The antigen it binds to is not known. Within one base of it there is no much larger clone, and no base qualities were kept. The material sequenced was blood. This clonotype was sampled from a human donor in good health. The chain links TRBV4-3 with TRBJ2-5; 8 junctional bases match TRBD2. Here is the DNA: TGCGCCAGCAGCCAAGATATTCGGGGGGGCGGAGAGACCCAGTACTTC. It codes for CASSQDIRGGGETQYF.